A selection of T cell receptor beta chains follows, all from one sample in a study of cytomegalovirus exposure and HLA in healthy donors. TCRdb's copy holds only in-frame clones and misses some; the assay was immunoSEQ multiplex PCR. Altogether about 180,000 clones are present, approximately 89% being singletons, with the ten largest covering 2% to 3%. Sequenced: PBMCs. All receptors come from a young man in good health and CMV-seropositive. Each CDR3 is given with its conserved first and last residue. D genes are given only for firm matches. A row's size may be missing; if present it is once, few, many or a size class.

size	D	V	J	CDR3	DNA
-	TRBD1	TRBV28	TRBJ1-5	CASRGGGDQPQHF	TGTGCCAGCAGAGGGGGCGGGGATCAGCCCCAGCATTTT
-	TRBD2	TRBV7-9	TRBJ2-5	CASSLVGGGETQYF	TGTGCCAGCAGCTTAGTCGGGGGAGGGGAGACCCAGTACTTC
-	TRBD2	TRBV14	TRBJ2-1	CASSQSGAPYNEQFF	TGTGCCAGCAGCCAAAGCGGGGCCCCCTACAATGAGCAGTTCTTC
once	TRBD2	TRBV5-5	TRBJ2-3	CASSRGLAGLTDTQYF	TGTGCCAGCAGCCGGGGACTAGCGGGTCTCACAGATACGCAGTATTTT
-	TRBD1	TRBV18	TRBJ1-1	CASSPYTGETEAFF	TGTGCCAGCTCACCGTATACAGGGGAAACTGAAGCTTTCTTT
-	TRBD1	TRBV19	TRBJ1-1	CASSLGGLTEAFF	TGTGCCAGTAGTTTAGGGGGCCTCACTGAAGCTTTCTTT
once	TRBD1	TRBV6-5	TRBJ1-5	CASSPDREQPQHF	TGTGCCAGCAGTCCAGACAGGGAGCAGCCCCAGCATTTT
-	-	TRBV15	TRBJ2-7	CATSPGRGYEQYF	TGTGCCACCAGCCCTGGCAGGGGCTACGAGCAGTACTTC
-	-	TRBV2	TRBJ2-7	CASSAPGTPADSYEQYF	TGTGCCAGCAGTGCCCCCGGGACACCCGCCGACTCCTACGAGCAGTACTTC
-	-	TRBV4-1	TRBJ1-1	CASSQDRRRRTDEAFF	TGCGCCAGCAGCCAAGATCGTCGCCGGAGAACCGATGAAGCTTTCTTT
-	-	TRBV4-3	TRBJ1-4	CASSQDLEGELFF	TGCGCCAGCAGCCAAGATCTTGAGGGGGAACTGTTTTTT
few	TRBD1	TRBV6-5	TRBJ2-1	CASSYGRQGVYNEQFF	TGTGCCAGCAGTTACGGTAGACAGGGGGTATACAATGAGCAGTTCTTC
-	-	TRBV29-1	TRBJ1-2	CSVEDRLYGYTF	TGCAGCGTTGAAGACAGGCTCTATGGCTACACCTTC
-	-	TRBV10-2	TRBJ2-2	CASSLPLGANTGELFF	TGCGCCAGCTCATTACCCCTTGGGGCCAACACCGGGGAGCTGTTTTTT
-	TRBD2	TRBV6-5	TRBJ2-1	CASGSLRGELNEQFF	TGTGCCAGCGGGTCTCTACGGGGGGAGTTGAATGAGCAGTTCTTC
-	TRBD2	TRBV18	TRBJ2-7	CASSPPIAGGRDEQYF	TGTGCCAGCTCACCACCAATAGCGGGGGGGCGGGACGAGCAGTACTTC
-	-	TRBV27	TRBJ2-3	CASSLPTSTDTQYF	TGTGCCAGCAGTTTACCCACTAGCACAGATACGCAGTATTTT
-	TRBD1	TRBV18	TRBJ2-1	CASSLHTLDRGHYNEQFF	TGTGCCAGCTCACTCCACACCCTTGACAGGGGGCATTACAATGAGCAGTTCTTC
-	-	TRBV23-1	TRBJ2-7	CASSPRRGLPSYEQYF	TGCGCCAGCAGTCCCAGAAGGGGCCTACCTTCCTACGAGCAGTACTTC
few	-	TRBV7-2	TRBJ1-1	CASSLVAAGPGAFF	TGTGCCAGCAGCTTAGTTGCGGCAGGCCCGGGGGCTTTCTTT
-	TRBD1	TRBV29-1	TRBJ2-7	CSVVGTGSYEQYF	TGCAGCGTTGTCGGGACAGGGTCCTACGAGCAGTACTTC
-	TRBD1	TRBV7-2	TRBJ2-7	CASSFTGTGGKQYF	TGTGCCAGCAGCTTCACCGGGACAGGAGGAAAGCAGTACTTC
-	-	TRBV2	TRBJ2-7	CASRSNLGRYEQYF	TGTGCCAGCAGATCCAACCTAGGTCGTTACGAGCAGTACTTC
-	-	TRBV19	TRBJ1-6	CASSFAGGVGSPLHF	TGTGCCAGTAGTTTCGCGGGAGGAGTGGGTTCACCCCTCCACTTT
many	-	TRBV28	TRBJ2-2	CASLGPKAGELFF	TGTGCCAGCCTGGGCCCTAAGGCCGGGGAGCTGTTTTTT
-	-	TRBV13	TRBJ1-1	CASRQDGLNTEAFF	TGTGCCAGCAGACAAGATGGGCTGAACACTGAAGCTTTCTTT
-	TRBD2	TRBV28	TRBJ2-5	CASAPSGRSPRAQYF	TGTGCCAGCGCCCCTAGCGGGAGATCCCCCAGGGCCCAGTACTTC
-	TRBD1	TRBV6-6	TRBJ1-2	CASSYIGTGQGYTF	TGTGCCAGCAGTTACATAGGGACAGGACAAGGCTACACCTTC
-	-	TRBV6-5	TRBJ2-7	CASSTRQAPLSEQYF	TGTGCCAGCAGCACACGACAGGCCCCTCTGAGCGAGCAGTACTTC
-	TRBD2	TRBV5-1	TRBJ2-1	CASSPGGTYNEQFF	TGCGCCAGCAGCCCGGGGGGTACCTACAATGAGCAGTTCTTC